This TCR beta chain stems from a study of T cell responses to AZD1222 COVID-19 vaccine. V lost 2 bases and J 0 bases, leaving 17 bases between the germline ends. The germline CDR1 and CDR2 sequences are GTSNPN and SVGIG (reference sequence). The CDR3 length is 16 residues. This clone was seen only once. Its antigen is unidentified. Study results and limitations: In a largely white British group with more females than males, clonal diversity was possibly underestimated. Vaccine-related CD4 TCRs covered spike, predominating at 160-218 and 743-854. Baseline serology detected seropositivity in only 5 to 7 AZD1222 recipients. Nearly half of spike-specific TCRs reportedly go after variant regions that carry no mutations.

Sequencing was performed with immunoSEQ multiplex PCR; in TCRdb, only in-frame clones are kept and a portion is missing. Here the sample spans 120,000 or so clones, 87% being singletons. The source of this sequence is an adult in good health. The source was peripheral blood, collected on day 0 of AZD1222 vaccination. The chain links TRBV30 to TRBJ2-7, with a possible D match to TRBD2 (6 bases). The CDR3 loop reads CAWSSGRGGVSYEQYF. CDR3 DNA sequence: TGTGCCTGGAGTAGTGGCCGCGGCGGGGTCTCCTACGAGCAGTACTTC. The entire variable domain, with the rest obtained from reference TRBV30 and TRBJ2-7, is as follows: SQTIHQWPATLVQPVGSPLSLECTVEGTSNPNLYWYRQAAGRGLQLLFYSVGIGQISSEVPQNLSASRPQDRQFILSSKKLLLSDSGFYLCAWSSGRGGVSYEQYFGPGTRLTVT.